The 27 T cell receptor beta chains listed next were all sequenced from one sample in a study of blood T cell repertoires in COVID-19 (dated by TCRdb to the early 2020s). Libraries were constructed by the immunoSEQ multiplex PCR assay. TCRdb limited this immuneACCESS table to in-frame rearrangements with V and J called. A share of clones is missing; checked studies link under half to unresolved V genes, and the rest is unexplained. The sample records around 70,000 clones, more than 75% of which are singletons. Roughly a sixth of the sample is in the top ten clones. The sample taken for sequencing was peripheral blood. The receptors here all came from a human donor in a cohort sampled during active COVID-19.

The CDR3 loop reads CASSRSASSYEQYF. The CDR3 DNA sequence: TGTGCCAGCTCACGTAGCGCCAGCTCCTACGAGCAGTACTTC. The chain couples TRBV18 to TRBJ2-7; possibly TRBD2 for D (5 bases). CDR1 and CDR2 (germline): KGHSH, LQKENI. This CDR3 contains 14 residues. Trimming took off 4 bases at V and 0 bases at J, with 10 bases between the two ends.

The chain combines TRBV10-3 with TRBJ1-1; possibly TRBD1 for D (6 bases). V dropped 9 bases and J dropped 4 bases, with 9 bases sitting between them. The CDR3 length is 11 residues. Germline lookup yields CDR1 ENHRY and CDR2 SYGVKD. The CDR3 DNA reads TGTGCCATTCAGGGGAGCACTGAAGCTTTCTTT. This sequence encodes CAIQGSTEAFF.

The CDR3: CATSDETLTRGEQFF. The CDR3 bases are TGTGCCACCAGTGACGAAACCCTGACACGGGGTGAGCAGTTCTTC. The rearrangement links TRBV24-1 to TRBJ2-1, with TRBD2 as a possible D gene (5 bases). The CDR3 contains 15 residues. V was clipped by 4 bases and J by 9 bases, with 18 bases between them. Germline CDR1 and CDR2: KGHDR and SFDVKD.

This clone was found a few times. J is TRBJ2-7 and V is TRBV5-4, with 10 bases matching TRBD2. Germline V gene sequence: CDR1 SGHNT, CDR2 YYREEE (reference sequence). Trimming at V came to 3 bases and at J to 3 bases, leaving 3 bases not matched to a gene. The CDR3 length is 14 residues. CDR3 amino acids: CASSYGLADYEQYF. CDR3 bases: TGTGCCAGCAGCTATGGACTAGCGGACTACGAGCAGTACTTC.

Only one count was recorded for this clone. The genes are TRBV9 and TRBJ2-5; 9 nucleotides agree with TRBD2. Germline CDR1 SGDLS, CDR2 YYNGEE. The CDR3 has 14 amino acids. J was trimmed by 6 bases and V by 4 bases; bases with no gene match: 7. CDR3 bases: TGTGCCAGCAGCCCGGGACTAGCTGTAAAGACCCAGTACTTC. Translating it yields CASSPGLAVKTQYF.

A few counts support this clone. The chain carries TRBV4-1 and TRBJ1-4; TRBD1 agrees at 7 bases. V lost 0 bases and J lost 4; bases outside the gene matches: 2. The CDR3 spans 15 residues. The germline gives CDR1 MGHRA, CDR2 YSYEKL. The CDR3 DNA reads as TGCGCCAGCAGCCAAGAGGACAGGATTAATGAAAAACTGTTTTTT. It yields the protein CASSQEDRINEKLFF.

In its sample, this clone was seen a few times. The chain links TRBV2 to TRBJ1-5, with 9 bases that match TRBD1. The CDR3 is made up of 16 amino acids. The V gene end was trimmed by 0 bases and the J gene end by 4 bases; junction bases not matched to a gene: 4. CDR1 and CDR2 from the germline V gene are SNHLY and FYNNEI. The CDR3, as DNA: TGTGCCAGCAGTGAAGCGCTTGGACAGGGGAATCAGCCCCAGCATTTT. It yields the protein CASSEALGQGNQPQHF.

The genes are TRBV16 and TRBJ1-3, with 11 bases lining up with TRBD1. V was pared by 3 bases and J by 0 bases, with 7 bases of the junction left unmatched. The CDR3 is made up of 18 amino acids. The germline V gene encodes CDR1 KGHSY and CDR2 FQNENV. The CDR3 here is CASSHSGTGGFSGNTIYF. CDR3 in DNA: TGTGCCAGCAGCCATTCCGGGACAGGGGGTTTCTCTGGAAACACCATATATTTT.

This sequence joins TRBV19 and TRBJ2-7; 8 bases line up with TRBD2. CDR3 length: 13 residues. Germline assignment: CDR1 LNHDA and CDR2 SQIVND (reference sequence). After removal of 6 bases from V and 2 bases from J, the junction contained 3 bases not matched to a gene. The CDR3 is CASRSGGTYEQYF. The CDR3 DNA reads as TGTGCCAGTAGAAGCGGGGGCACCTACGAGCAGTACTTC.

The rearrangement joins TRBV24-1 to TRBJ2-5; 13 bases line up with TRBD2. The germline V gene has CDR1 KGHDR and CDR2 SFDVKD. This CDR3 has 15 amino acids. The junction had 1 base not matched to a gene; V was cut back by 5 bases and J by 2 bases. In nucleotides, the CDR3 is TGTGCCACCAGTGGGACTAGCGGGAGTCAAGAGACCCAGTACTTC. Its translation: CATSGTSGSQETQYF.

This chain links TRBV18 with TRBJ2-2, with 10 nucleotides matching TRBD2. The CDR3 has 16 residues. The V gene's germline CDR1 is KGHSH and CDR2 LQKENI. After removal of 6 bases from V and 2 bases from J, the junction contained 6 bases not matched to a gene. The CDR3 here is CASSPLAGENTGELFF. CDR3 sequence (DNA): TGTGCCAGCTCCCCCCTAGCGGGAGAAAACACCGGGGAGCTGTTTTTT.

The chain uses TRBV29-1 and TRBJ2-3, with D perhaps TRBD2 (5 bases). Deletions cut 5 bases from V and 1 base from J, with 10 bases between. The CDR3 has 13 residues. Germline V gene sequence: CDR1 SQVTM, CDR2 ANQGSEA. The CDR3: CSVPPRGTDTQYF. CDR3 DNA: TGCAGCGTTCCTCCGCGGGGCACAGATACGCAGTATTTT.

The rearrangement joins TRBV12-3 or TRBV12-4 to TRBJ2-7; D might be TRBD1 (5 bases). Trimming removed 2 bases at V and 3 bases at J, with 8 bases between. This CDR3 is 13 amino acids long. In nucleotides, the CDR3 is TGTGCCAGCAGTTTACAGGGCTACTACGAGCAGTACTTC. This encodes CASSLQGYYEQYF.

The chain is built from TRBV7-9 and TRBJ2-1, with 10 positions matching TRBD1. The J segment lost 8 bases and the V segment lost 6 bases, leaving 7 bases of the junction unmatched. The CDR3 sequence is 14 residues long. Germline V gene data show CDR1 as SEHNR and CDR2 as FQNEAQ (reference sequence). The CDR3 spells CASSTTGGRDEQFF. The CDR3 region has the DNA TGTGCCAGCAGTACGACAGGGGGCAGGGATGAGCAGTTCTTC.

This chain links TRBV24-1 with TRBJ1-1; the match to TRBD1 covers 7 bases. V was pared by 5 bases and J by 7 bases, with 9 bases of the junction left unmatched. There are 14 residues in the CDR3. CDR1 is KGHDR, CDR2 SFDVKD, per germline. CDR3 sequence: CATSGQRAGGEAFF. CDR3 sequence (DNA): TGTGCCACCAGTGGACAGCGGGCAGGGGGTGAAGCTTTCTTT.

This clone was observed a handful of times. DNA of the CDR3: TGTGCCAGCTCACCAGGGACAGGGATCTCTGGGGCCAACGTCCTGACTTTC. This translates into CASSPGTGISGANVLTF. The chain carries TRBV18 and TRBJ2-6, with 9 positions matching TRBD1. Germline loops: CDR1 KGHSH, CDR2 LQKENI. This CDR3 has 17 amino acids. The ends lost 2 bases at V and 0 bases at J; junction bases unmatched: 2.

The rearrangement joins TRBV9 to TRBJ2-5; 7 nucleotides align to TRBD1. The junction had 10 bases not matched to a gene; V was cut back by 4 bases and J by 1 base. In germline, CDR1 is SGDLS, CDR2 YYNGEE. The CDR3 contains 16 residues. The CDR3 DNA follows: TGTGCCAGCAGCTTATATGGACAGGCGCTCCAAGAGACCCAGTACTTC. Translating gives CASSLYGQALQETQYF.

The V and J genes are TRBV7-9 and TRBJ2-3, with 11 bases lining up with TRBD2. This CDR3 is 16 amino acids long. In germline, CDR1 is SEHNR, CDR2 FQNEAQ (reference sequence). The V gene end was trimmed by 5 bases and the J gene end by 0 bases; junction bases not matched to a gene: 4. The CDR3 region has the DNA TGTGCCAGCAGCACCGGGACTAGCGGAAGCACAGATACGCAGTATTTT. It yields the protein CASSTGTSGSTDTQYF.

This clone was seen more than once but under ten times. This chain connects TRBV7-6 to TRBJ2-5, with 10 bases identical to TRBD2. V lost 5 bases and J lost 0; bases outside the gene matches: 6. Germline assignment: CDR1 SGHVS and CDR2 FNYEAQ. The CDR3 spans 16 residues. CDR3 in amino acids: CASSTGTSVYQETQYF. CDR3 bases: TGTGCCAGCAGCACAGGGACTAGCGTTTACCAAGAGACCCAGTACTTC.

The rearrangement joins TRBV5-1 to TRBJ2-7; D uncertain. Trimming shortened V by 2 bases and J by 0 bases, and 6 bases separated the two germline ends. Germline V CDR1 and CDR2: SGHRS, YFSETQ. The CDR3 runs 13 residues. The CDR3 DNA sequence: TGCGCCAGCAGCTTTGAGCCCTCCTACGAGCAGTACTTC. Translated, it gives CASSFEPSYEQYF.

This chain connects TRBV4-1 to TRBJ2-7, with TRBD1 identical over 10 bases. Trimming removed 1 base from V and 2 bases from J; junction bases left unmatched: 2. From germline, CDR1 is MGHRA and CDR2 YSYEKL. CDR3 length: 15 amino acids. The CDR3 loop is CASSQGGQGPYEQYF. The DNA for the CDR3 is TGCGCCAGCAGCCAAGGGGGACAGGGGCCCTACGAGCAGTACTTC.

The chain uses TRBV10-1 and TRBJ2-3; TRBD2 matches at 11 bases. Germline loops: CDR1 WNHNN, CDR2 SYGVQD (reference sequence). The CDR3 contains 16 residues. V was pared by 5 bases and J by 2 bases, with 6 bases of the junction left unmatched. As DNA, the CDR3 is TGCGCCAGCAGTACTCGACTAGCGGGATTCACAGATACGCAGTATTTT. It yields the protein CASSTRLAGFTDTQYF.

CDR3 nucleotides: TGTGCCAGCAGCACACCGGGACAGTTGACCTACGAGCAGTACTTC. It specifies CASSTPGQLTYEQYF. The V and J genes are TRBV28 and TRBJ2-7, with 7 bases aligning to TRBD1. Trimming took 6 bases from V and 2 from J; bases not matched to a gene: 10. CDR1 and CDR2 from the germline V gene are MDHEN and SYDVKM. CDR3 length equals 15 residues.

The CDR3 region is CASSERENTEAFF. As DNA, the CDR3 is TGTGCCAGCAGTGAGAGAGAGAACACTGAAGCTTTCTTT. J is TRBJ1-1 and V is TRBV6-1, with unresolved D. Germline V CDR1 and CDR2: MNHNS, SASEGT. This CDR3 is 13 amino acids long. V was clipped by 3 bases and J by 1 base, with 6 bases between them.

The chain employs TRBV4-2 and TRBJ2-7; D perhaps matches TRBD1 (6 bases). This CDR3 region has 16 residues. Per germline, CDR1 LGHNA and CDR2 YNFKEQ. The V end lost 1 base, the J end lost 5 bases, and 18 bases lay between the germline ends. The CDR3 DNA reads as TGTGCCAGCAGCCAAGGGCCGGCAGGGGAGTACGACGAGCAGTACTTC. This codes for CASSQGPAGEYDEQYF.

This clone was found a few times. V usage is TRBV5-4 and J usage is TRBJ2-5; D perhaps matches TRBD2 (6 bases). Trimming stripped 4 bases from V and 3 bases from J, with 31 bases between. Per the germline V gene, CDR1 is SGHNT and CDR2 is YYREEE (reference sequence). The CDR3 has 20 amino acids. The CDR3 sequence is CASSLLSTGVVPKGEETQYF. CDR3 DNA: TGTGCCAGCAGCCTTTTGTCCACGGGGGTAGTACCGAAAGGGGAAGAGACCCAGTACTTC.

V usage is TRBV5-6 and J usage is TRBJ1-3; 9 bases are shared with TRBD1. V gave up 0 bases and J gave up 4 bases; unmatched junction bases: 8. The V gene's germline CDR1 is SGHDT and CDR2 YYEEEE. CDR3 size: 17 residues. The CDR3 loop is CASSLAGTGFSGNTIYF. CDR3 DNA sequence: TGTGCCAGCAGCTTGGCAGGGACAGGGTTTTCAGGAAACACCATATATTTT.